The 17 T cell receptor beta chains reported below all come from one sample, sequenced in a study of blood T cell repertoires in COVID-19. Using immunoSEQ multiplex PCR, the repertoire was profiled, and TCRdb retains in-frame clones only, with some absent. Of about 370,000 clones in the sample, around 91% were seen once. The sample consisted of peripheral blood. The receptors derive from a man aged 18 to 30 with active or convalescent COVID-19.

CDR3 loop: CASSFGSGQGGSPLHF. The CDR3 DNA reads TGTGCCAGCAGCTTTGGCTCAGGACAGGGAGGTTCACCCCTCCACTTT. This chain uses TRBV7-2 with TRBJ1-6; 8 nucleotides align to TRBD1. Trimming at V came to 3 bases and at J to 9 bases, leaving 10 bases not matched to a gene. Germline V gene sequence: CDR1 SGHTA, CDR2 FQGNSA. The CDR3 is 16 amino acids.

This clone was observed a single time. This chain joins TRBV11-2 and TRBJ2-3, with 11 positions matching TRBD2. The CDR3 totals 15 residues. Per the germline V gene, CDR1 is SGHAT and CDR2 is FQNNGV. Trimming took 0 bases from V and 8 from J; bases not matched to a gene: 4. The CDR3 region has the DNA TGTGCCAGCAGCTTAGAAGGTAGCGGGGGGGGTACGCAGTATTTT. It is translated as CASSLEGSGGGTQYF.

The chain carries TRBV5-1 and TRBJ1-2, with D perhaps TRBD1 (5 bases). Germline assignment: CDR1 SGHRS and CDR2 YFSETQ. CDR3 size: 12 residues. The V end lost 4 bases, the J end lost 2 bases, and 6 bases lay between the germline ends. The CDR3 DNA reads as TGCGCCAGCAGCGACAGCAACTATGGCTACACCTTC. It translates to CASSDSNYGYTF.

V is TRBV15 and J is TRBJ2-5; a weak D match, TRBD2 (6 bases). Trimming took off 4 bases at V and 4 bases at J, with 22 bases between the two ends. The CDR3 totals 17 residues. Per germline, CDR1 LNHNV and CDR2 YYDKDF (reference sequence). The CDR3 reads CATSIPVVGLKGETQYF. The CDR3 region has the DNA TGTGCCACCAGCATACCCGTTGTGGGACTTAAGGGAGAGACCCAGTACTTC.

The genes are TRBV6-2 or TRBV6-3 and TRBJ1-2; TRBD1 matches at 9 bases. Trimming removed 2 bases from V and 4 bases from J; junction bases left unmatched: 2. Germline values: CDR1 MNHEY, CDR2 SVGEGT. The CDR3 spans 14 residues. Here the CDR3 reads CASSYQQGAYGYTF. The CDR3 DNA reads TGTGCCAGCAGTTACCAACAGGGGGCCTATGGCTACACCTTC.

This clone was recorded once. The chain employs TRBV12-3 or TRBV12-4 and TRBJ2-7; D not resolved. The V and J ends lost 3 bases and 4 bases respectively, with 10 bases between them. The CDR3 extends over 13 amino acids. The CDR3 protein is CASSLRGAYEQYF. CDR3 nucleotide sequence: TGTGCCAGCAGTTTGAGAGGAGCTTACGAGCAGTACTTC.

This rearrangement joins TRBV7-6 to TRBJ2-5; unclear D gene. Germline loops: CDR1 SGHVS, CDR2 FNYEAQ. This CDR3 has 13 residues. Deletions cut 1 base from V and 2 bases from J, with 5 bases between. The CDR3 region is CASSLVRQETQYF. The CDR3 region has the DNA TGTGCCAGCAGCTTAGTCCGGCAAGAGACCCAGTACTTC.

The CDR3 loop reads CSGGWGSTKEQYF. For the CDR3, the DNA is TGCAGCGGTGGTTGGGGCTCCACGAAAGAGCAGTACTTC. The chain is built from TRBV29-1 and TRBJ2-7; maybe TRBD1 (5 bases). V was clipped by 7 bases and J by 7 bases, with 20 bases between them. CDR1 SQVTM and CDR2 ANQGSEA come from the germline V gene. There are 13 residues in the CDR3.

The chain recombines TRBV19 with TRBJ1-2; tentative D call: TRBD1 (5 bases). The CDR3 sequence is 14 residues long. Germline CDR1 is LNHDA and CDR2 is SQIVND (reference sequence). The V and J ends lost 7 bases and 4 bases respectively, with 16 bases between them. The CDR3 region is CASTDRGKPYGYTF. The CDR3 coding sequence is TGTGCCAGTACCGATCGGGGGAAGCCCTATGGCTACACCTTC.

This chain joins TRBV6-5 and TRBJ1-2; TRBD1 matches at 8 bases. The trim removed 6 bases at V and 8 bases at J, leaving 11 bases unmatched. Germline V CDR1 and CDR2: MNHEY, SVGAGI. The CDR3 sequence is 14 residues long. The CDR3 sequence is CASRTTGVGRGYTF. In DNA form, the CDR3 reads TGTGCCAGCAGAACGACAGGGGTGGGAAGGGGCTACACCTTC.

The chain couples TRBV2 to TRBJ2-2; possibly TRBD1 for D (6 bases). Germline V gene lookup returns CDR1 SNHLY and CDR2 FYNNEI. CDR3 length equals 16 residues. V was cut by 3 bases and J by 5 bases, with 16 bases left in between. CDR3 coding DNA: TGTGCCAGCAGTGATCGGGTCAGGGGTTATACCGGGGAGCTGTTTTTT. This codes for CASSDRVRGYTGELFF.

This sequence joins TRBV19 and TRBJ1-5; D is uncertain. Germline V CDR1 and CDR2: LNHDA, SQIVND (reference sequence). Deletions cut 3 bases from V and 11 bases from J, with 11 bases between. The CDR3 runs 12 residues. This CDR3 is CASSIGVRTQHF. CDR3 nucleotides: TGTGCCAGTAGTATCGGAGTCCGGACCCAGCATTTT. Looking up the rest from reference TRBV19 and TRBJ1-5 gives the full variable domain: DGGITQSPKYLFRKEGQNVTLSCEQNLNHDAMYWYRQDPGQGLRLIYYSQIVNDFQKGDIAEGYSVSREKKESFPLTVTSAQKNPTAFYLCASSIGVRTQHFGDGTRLSIL.

The chain joins TRBV11-2 to TRBJ2-7; 9 positions agree with TRBD1. Germline V CDR1 and CDR2: SGHAT, FQNNGV. Trimming removed 5 bases from V and 4 bases from J; junction bases left unmatched: 6. This CDR3 has 14 residues. The CDR3 bases are TGTGCCAGCAGCGCTTACAGGGGGCAGTACGAGCAGTACTTC. Residues: CASSAYRGQYEQYF.

The chain links TRBV27 to TRBJ1-5; 7 positions agree with TRBD1. Looked up from germline, CDR1 is MNHEY and CDR2 is SMNVEV (reference sequence). The trim removed 7 bases at V and 6 bases at J, leaving 9 bases unmatched. The CDR3 is made up of 14 amino acids. CDR3 amino acids: CASTGQYGGQPQHF. DNA for the CDR3: TGTGCCAGCACGGGACAGTATGGTGGTCAGCCCCAGCATTTT.

V is TRBV7-3 and J is TRBJ2-2; D perhaps matches TRBD1 (6 bases). The germline V gene encodes CDR1 SGHTA and CDR2 FQGTGA. Trimming took 6 bases from V and 3 from J, leaving 8 bases between them. The CDR3 loop spans 13 amino acids. The CDR3, as DNA: TGTGCCAGCAGGCGGACAGACACCGGGGAGCTGTTTTTT. This translates into CASRRTDTGELFF.

The V and J genes are TRBV29-1 and TRBJ2-1; D gene ambiguous. The V end was cut by 7 bases, the J end by 4 bases, with 17 bases between. Germline V gene data show CDR1 as SQVTM and CDR2 as ANQGSEA. The CDR3 is 14 amino acids. CDR3 bases: TGCAGCGCTGAGGCGGAGATCGGGTACAATGAGCAGTTCTTC. The encoded protein is CSAEAEIGYNEQFF.

The chain carries TRBV7-6 and TRBJ2-1; TRBD2 agrees at 7 bases. V lost 2 bases to trimming and J lost 1 base; unmatched junction nucleotides: 11. CDR3 length equals 18 residues. Germline-derived CDR1 and CDR2 are SGHVS and FNYEAQ. CDR3 nucleotides: TGTGCCAGCAGCTTAAGCGTGGCGGGAGCGGTGTCCTACAATGAGCAGTTCTTC. Amino acids: CASSLSVAGAVSYNEQFF.